Listed here is a single TCR beta chain. Repertoires were generated with immunoSEQ multiplex PCR, while TCRdb's copy carries only in-frame clones and drops some. This table has 80,000 or so clones, approximately 89% appearing once. The data stem from a study of blood T cell repertoires in COVID-19. Study summary: Material from acute and convalescent COVID-19 was sourced from the United States, Italy and Spain.

The receptor was isolated from a man in his fifties or sixties with acute or convalescent COVID-19. Sequencing was performed on peripheral blood.

CDR3 sequence (DNA): TGTGCCAGCAGTTTGCGCACAGGTGGGAATCAGCCCCAGCATTTT. Amino acid sequence: CASSLRTGGNQPQHF. The chain employs TRBV27 and TRBJ1-5; a possible D gene is TRBD1 (5 bases). V gave up 3 bases and J gave up 4 bases, with 13 bases separating them. Germline lookup yields CDR1 MNHEY and CDR2 SMNVEV (reference sequence). The CDR3 contains 15 residues.